The text below deals with one T cell receptor beta chain. Its antigen is not known. TCRdb processed the 5' RACE reads anew with MiXCR; each CDR3 protein has one entry. The sample records approximately 500,000 distinct CDR3 sequences, 20% to 25% being singletons. The entry originates in a study of T-cell memory formation after mild COVID-19. Study-level points and caveats: Confirmation of SARS-CoV-2 specificity was lacking for second-wave clones peaking day 37.

CDR1 is KGHDR, CDR2 SFDVKD, per germline. Trimming took off 3 bases at V and 13 bases at J, with 17 bases between the two ends. There are 13 residues in the CDR3. The source material was PBMCs or a T cell subset sorted from them (not recorded which). The TCR originated in an adult woman who had mild COVID-19 (a few samples of this study predate the infection). Cell type and time point are not known. The chain couples TRBV24-1 to TRBJ1-1; no firm D call. This CDR3 is CATSDPTPGNLFF. For the CDR3, the DNA is TGTGCCACCAGTGATCCCACCCCCGGAAATCTTTTCTTT.